This T cell receptor beta chain appears in the sequencing data of a study of Ad26.COV2.S vaccination and SARS-CoV-2 variants (dated by TCRdb to the early 2020s). In the study overall: Vaccine-arm donors were drawn from COV1001, a multicentre, randomized, double-blind, placebo-controlled phase I-IIa trial of Ad26.COV2.S in healthy adults. Ad26.COV2.S was administered intramuscularly at 5 x 10^10 or 1 x 10^11 viral particles, either as a single shot or as two shots given 56 days apart. Sequencing of the TCRbeta repertoire served to evaluate the specificity and breadth of SARS-CoV-2-reactive T cell receptors following Ad26.COV2.S vaccination. A total of roughly 32 samples were included in the TCR-sequenced set, comprising around 19 Ad26.COV2.S vaccine recipients, 5 placebo recipients and 8 SARS-CoV-2 convalescent individuals. Participants in the trial were split at random into five groups of five each, receiving low-dose or high-dose Ad26.COV2.S once or twice, or else placebo on both occasions. Throughout the experiments and outcome assessment, investigators stayed blinded to trial group allocation. Here is what the overall study found, with its caveats: After vaccination, substantial breadth of spike-specific CD8+ and CD4+ T cell responses was reported. Compared with placebo recipients, Ad26.COV2.S recipients showed higher spike-specific TCR breadth (P = 0.0014). Non-spike TCR breadth was comparable between vaccine and placebo recipients, consistent with the vaccine containing only spike. Comparing responses between vaccine doses or regimens was not something the study was powered to do. It was noted by the authors that total T cell responses may have been underestimated by the TCR breadth and depth analyses.

This specimen's treatment or condition label, interpreted: roughly 18 received Ad26.COV2.S at low or high dose, single or two shots; about 5 received placebo; per-sample allocation not given. For vaccine and placebo recipients, repertoires were sequenced using samples collected on day 63 after the first injection. Between 29 July and 7 August 2020, Cohort 1b enrolled approximately 26 adults aged 18-55 years at one site in Boston, USA. As a vaccine, Ad26.COV2.S was a replication-incompetent adenovirus type 26 vector that expressed a prefusion-stabilized SARS-CoV-2 spike protein derived from the original Wuhan strain. The immunoSEQ Assay was used to sequence TCRbeta CDR3 regions. After extraction, genomic DNA underwent amplification by bias-controlled multiplex PCR, followed by high-throughput sequencing. For the original study's pipeline: To quantify the absolute abundance of every unique TCRbeta CDR3 region, sequences were collapsed and filtered. T cell fraction was estimated by normalization of TCRbeta template counts to usable DNA, with usable DNA being measured through amplification of reference genes present in all nucleated cells. Repertoire TCRs were annotated as SARS-CoV-2-specific when V gene, CDR3 amino acid sequence and J gene were exactly matched to a known reactive TCR set. The reference SARS-CoV-2 TCR set was obtained from MIRA and was filtered for enrichment in COVID-19-positive ImmuneCODE repertoires, whereby public or cross-reactive TCRs were removed. Using the MIRA antigens, annotated TCRs were further analysed by specific ORF or by position within an ORF. Depth was the summed frequency of annotated unique rearrangements, while breadth was defined as annotated unique rearrangements over total unique productive rearrangements. TCR breadth was compared between groups using two-sided Wilcoxon rank-sum tests. Imported from immuneACCESS, the table was reduced by TCRdb to in-frame sequences with V and J called. These copies leave out some clones; in studies compared against another copy, an unresolved V gene accounts for under half, and the cause of the remainder is not known. D and trimming come from the DNA, and the V and J calls and clone size come from that table. The sample has around 340,000 clones on record, 88% of them singletons. Together, the top ten hold around 6.1% of the sample.

Regarding this clone: What antigen it recognizes has not been identified. No much larger clonotype is one base removed from it; base qualities were not supplied.

Ends trimmed: V by 5 bases, J by 1 base; bases unmatched to a gene: 3. Including cysteine and phenylalanine, the CDR3 has 15 amino acids. This entry keeps only the CDR3 DNA: 45 bases, framed from base 1. The germline V gene (reference sequence) yields SEHNR for CDR1 and FQNEAQ for CDR2. This TCR was sampled from a person aged 18-65 years who received the Ad26.COV2.S COVID-19 vaccine or a placebo. The V and J genes are TRBV7-9 and TRBJ1-2, with 11 junctional bases fitting TRBD1. This sample comprised peripheral blood, obtained in a trial of Ad26.COV2.S vaccine versus placebo. At the DNA level, the sequence is TGTGCCAGCAGCCAAGGGACAGGGGGTAACTATGGCTACACCTTC. Its translation reads: CASSQGTGGNYGYTF. Reference TRBV7-9 and TRBJ1-2 proteins supply the regions before and after the CDR3; the full variable domain is: DTGVSQNPRHKITKRGQNVTFRCDPISEHNRLYWYRQTLGQGPEFLTYFQNEAQLEKSRLLSDRFSAERPKGSFSTLEIQRTEQGDSAMYLCASSQGTGGNYGYTFGSGTRLTVV.